This T cell receptor (beta chain) was observed in a study of cytomegalovirus exposure and HLA in healthy donors (dated by TCRdb to 2016 to 2017). Background for the entire study: In an earlier analysis of roughly 590 of the donors, under 300 Gb of sequence data and 117 million unique TCR beta sequences from 180 million or so T cells were reported. The study was designed to test whether signatures of past pathogen exposure could be identified by cataloging public T cell receptors. Five DR-DQ haplotypes were handled as single units for association and clustering, since linkage in the cohort was strong. Class I and class II HLA loci were covered by the typing at four-digit resolution. The T cell repertoires of 666 subjects were profiled by immunosequencing and related to cytomegalovirus serostatus. Of the roughly 400 genotyped donors, 65% to 90% fell in the genetic ancestry cluster associated with self-reported Caucasian donors. Every repertoire in the discovery cohort had been generated on one and the same sequencing platform. Typing coverage varied by locus: roughly 620-640 donors for A, B, C, DRB1 and DQB1; about 520 for DQA1; more than 600 for DPA1; around 490 for DPB1. Among roughly 370 genotyped donors of the cohort, an average of approximately 250,000 unique TCR beta nucleotide sequences were sequenced per donor, around 20% of them non-productive. The later analysis used no new phenotypic data to find candidate immune exposures, relying instead on TCR beta sequences and their occurrence across donors. Roughly 290 gigabases of sequencing data and around 88 million unique TCR sequences made up an early release that covered approximately 700 HLA-typed donors. To decide whether each TCR beta V gene segment behaved as functional or pseudogenic, an earlier analysis of approximately 590 of the donors relied on high-throughput TCR beta sequencing. A later genetic analysis used genome-wide SNP genotypes for about 55% of the 666 donors, treating that subset as a discovery cohort. To study patterns of TCR occurrence, a later analysis re-analyzed previously published TCR beta repertoires from 550 to 800 donors and added high-resolution HLA genotyping. High-throughput TCR immunosequencing, statistical association of individual TCRs with disease status, and machine learning were combined to predict cytomegalovirus infection status. Donor age, sex, ethnicity and CMV serostatus were collected together with the repertoire data. A separate validation cohort of over 95 different subjects was used in addition to the roughly 720-subject first cohort. Study-wide findings and limitations: In the study, around 150 TCR beta chains were listed as associated with cytomegalovirus. In a later analysis, several top co-occurrence clusters were reported to appear linked to parvovirus B19, influenza, CMV and Epstein-Barr virus. For the cohort, immune exposure information was limited to CMV serostatus. A cluster of highly shared sequence variants was judged likely to be a technical artifact of the sequencing pipeline. Correlated functional status among segregating V segments might be attributable to linkage disequilibrium, but an unknown experimental factor could not be ruled out. Most CMV-associated TCR beta chains appeared to be HLA-restricted in a later analysis, and the HLA associations seemed to be driven largely by CMV exposure. Three of the identified cytomegalovirus-associated TCR beta chains were confirmed in vitro to be specific for cytomegalovirus antigens. The authors suggested that the approach could potentially be generalized to other disease states and immunological phenotypes. According to a later analysis, TCR association rates differed among HLA loci, with DRB1 alleles showing the most associated TCRs and HLA-C alleles showing the fewest. V-gene and J-gene trimming of TCR beta chains was associated with a missense DCLRE1C variant in a later genetic analysis, and the association was replicated in an independent cohort. The presence/absence analyses assumed that sequencing depth was roughly uniform across donors, and that assumption may not be true. While some public TCRs were present in many individuals, most TCR sequences turned up only very rarely across donors. Fewer than 20 rarely observed V segments, including chromosome 9 orphons, were excluded from the earlier analysis of a few hundred of the donors because counts were too low. In a later analysis, HLA-associated TCR beta chains were found to be more clonally expanded and to have lower generation probabilities than equally common non-associated chains. HLA typing was unavailable for some donors at each locus, so association tests used only the typed subset. A later genetic analysis reported fewer N-insertions in productive TCRs among donors in an Asian-associated ancestry cluster than the 666-donor mean. When HLA alleles, especially DR and DQ, strongly co-occurred, attributing TCR associations to individual alleles was difficult. Some IMGT-functional V segments, including TRBV6-2 and TRBV6-3, could not be told apart with the 87-base-pair reads, so those segments were excluded. In this cohort, only TCR beta chains were sequenced, and detectable features were limited by the absence of alpha or paired-chain data. A later analysis associated 15,000 to 20,000 TCR beta sequences with specific HLA alleles at a false discovery rate of 0.05. The classifier was reported to diagnose cytomegalovirus status with high specificity and sensitivity in both the original cohort and the validation cohort. A further reported finding was that TCR beta sequences accurately predicted the HLA-A and HLA-B alleles for most subjects in the first cohort. In an earlier analysis of around 600 of the donors, most TCR beta V segments appeared in productive rearrangements about 90% or about 30% of the time, broadly matching IMGT annotations.

The cohort was made up of 666 healthy bone marrow donors. At the time of sampling, all cohort members were nominally healthy, though unrecorded immune exposures were likely present. The donor was CMV seropositive and was included in the group of some 290 seropositive cohort members. Each donor provided a peripheral blood sample, and peripheral blood mononuclear cells were used for TCR beta sequencing. The Qiagen DNeasy Blood Extraction Kit was used to extract genomic DNA from the blood cell samples. The CDR3, from cysteine to phenylalanine, totals 16 residues. Just the 48-base CDR3 DNA is kept, in frame starting at base 1. As encoded in the germline V gene, CDR1 is SGHDN while CDR2 is FVKESK. At the junction V is shortened by 0 bases and J by 4 bases, with 13 bases in between. Regarding this clone: Its antigen target is currently unknown. Per-nucleotide qualities are absent, and no much larger clonotype sits a single base away.

The library was obtained by the immunoSEQ multiplex PCR assay. A mixture of 60 forward primers for TCR Vbeta segments and 13 reverse primers for TCR Jbeta segments was used in the multiplex PCR. Amplification of the CDR3 region of rearranged TCR beta genes was performed with a multiplex PCR assay on genomic DNA. The amplified TCR beta libraries were sequenced on the Illumina HiSeq System as 87-base-pair reads. Under the source paper's analysis protocol: In a later analysis, roughly 80 million unique TCR beta chains were counted across the 500 to 850 repertoires, and approximately 11 million of these chains were shared by at least two donors. To remove PCR and sequencing errors, raw reads were error-corrected and collapsed into unique sequences using a nearest-neighbor algorithm that merged closely related sequences. To assign V, D and J gene segments, CDR3 sequences were aligned to IMGT reference sequences. For a sequence to be retained, a match of at least six nucleotides to both a V gene segment and a J gene segment was required. Rearrangements were classified as productive when the CDR3 lacked stop codons and remained in frame with V and J, and all other rearrangements were classified as non-productive. Following IMGT convention, CDR3 was defined as the stretch from the second conserved V-encoded cysteine to the conserved J-encoded phenylalanine. The earlier analysis of about 500 of the donors excluded sequences that lacked an unambiguous match to a single V gene segment. An earlier analysis of several hundred of the donors classified V segments as functional when productive rearrangements were above 56.7% and as segregating when the standard deviation between donors was above 5%. A statistical classification framework was built for diagnosing cytomegalovirus status from the catalog of TCR beta chain sequences. A later analysis assigned V and J genes by comparing TCR nucleotide sequences with IMGT/GENE-DB human TR gene sequences. A later analysis assigned CDR3 sequences and most-parsimonious VDJ recombination scenarios with the TCRdist pipeline. A later analysis defined each TCR beta chain by its CDR3 amino acid sequence plus V-gene family, and excluded reads lacking a unique V-gene family. As a way to deal with suspected cross-contamination and a sequencing artifact, a later analysis dropped 450 to 600 nucleotide sequences that were highly shared and had low generation probability. In a later analysis, a clonal expansion index was calculated for each public chain from normalized within-repertoire ranks of inferred template counts. Generation probabilities in a later analysis came from a VDJ recombination model fitted to out-of-frame rearrangements, and those results were checked against IGoR. In a later analysis, hypergeometric tests were used to score TCR-TCR, TCR-HLA and TCR-CMV co-occurrence, with a repertoire-size bias correction applied to TCR pairs. To estimate false discovery rates, a later analysis permuted the HLA or CMV assignments 20 times. In a later analysis, co-occurring TCRs were grouped using DBSCAN, with TCRdist sequence similarity added in when clustering inside HLA-allele-positive subsets. Co-occurrence clustering excluded repertoires with fewer than 30,000 or more than 120,000 public chains, plus five with anomalous nucleotide sharing. The source is immuneACCESS, and TCRdb retained only in-frame sequences with V and J called. Part of the clones is not carried over; for the studies checked, unresolved V genes explain less than half of this, and the remainder is unexplained. The V and J calls and clone size come from that table; D and trimming were worked out from the DNA. Across this sample there are 300,000 or so clones, with 84% seen only once. The ten biggest clones cover 1.5% to 2.5% of the sample.

The source material was PBMCs. The source is a woman aged 35 to 49 in good health and CMV-seropositive. This chain joins TRBV14 to TRBJ2-1; TRBD2 might be the D gene, on 5 matching bases. The DNA sequence is as follows: TGTGCCAGCAGCCAAGATCAGAGGGTTCGATACAATGAGCAGTTCTTC. Its amino acids are CASSQDQRVRYNEQFF.